Detailed here is one TCR beta chain. The antigen is undetermined. The table came from immunoSEQ multiplex PCR; TCRdb's copy has only in-frame clones and leaves some out. This sample has tens of thousands of clones; approximately 90% occur once, and the top ten carry approximately 21%. The sample belongs to a study of T cell responses to AZD1222 COVID-19 vaccine. Looking at the study overall: It was second doses at about 4 or about 12 weeks that were pooled. Study-level points and caveats: Nearly half of spike-specific TCRs reportedly target variant regions that are unmutated in the B.1.351 and B.1.1.7 variants. Mapped onto spike, vaccine-associated CD4 TCRs spanned it and were dominant at 160-218 and 743-854.

Source: peripheral blood, taken on day 0 of AZD1222 vaccination. This TCR was sampled from an adult in good health.

The CDR3 spells CASSLTPRDTGELFF. The CDR3 nucleotides read TGTGCCAGCAGCTTGACCCCTCGGGACACCGGGGAGCTGTTTTTT. The chain links TRBV5-4 to TRBJ2-2; D ambiguous. This CDR3 has 15 residues. The germline V gene encodes CDR1 SGHNT and CDR2 YYREEE (reference sequence). V was cut by 1 base and J by 3 bases, with 10 bases left in between. The entire variable domain, with the rest obtained from reference TRBV5-4 and TRBJ2-2, is as follows: ETGVTQSPTHLIKTRGQQVTLRCSSQSGHNTVSWYQQALGQGPQFIFQYYREEENGRGNFPPRFSGLQFPNYSSELNVNALELDDSALYLCASSLTPRDTGELFFGEGSRLTVL.